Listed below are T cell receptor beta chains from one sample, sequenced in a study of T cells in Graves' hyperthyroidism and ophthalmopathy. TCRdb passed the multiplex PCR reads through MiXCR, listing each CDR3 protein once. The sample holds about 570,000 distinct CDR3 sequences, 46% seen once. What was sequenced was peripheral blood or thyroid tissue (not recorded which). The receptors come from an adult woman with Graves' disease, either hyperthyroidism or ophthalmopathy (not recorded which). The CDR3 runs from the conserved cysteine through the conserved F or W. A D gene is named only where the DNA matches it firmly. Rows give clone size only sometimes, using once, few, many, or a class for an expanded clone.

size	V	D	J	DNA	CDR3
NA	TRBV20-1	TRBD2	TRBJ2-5	TGCAGTGCCTATCGCGGGGGGACCCAGTACTTC	CSAYRGGTQYF
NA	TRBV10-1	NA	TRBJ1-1	TGCGCCATCTGGCTGGGGGGGAACACTGAAGCTTTCTTT	CAIWLGGNTEAFF
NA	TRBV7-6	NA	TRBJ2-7	TGTGCCAGCAGCCCGCAGGGCTCCGAGCAGTACTTC	CASSPQGSEQYF
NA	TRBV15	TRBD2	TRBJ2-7	TGTGCCACCAGCAGTGGGGGACTAGCGGGAGTTGGCGAGCAGTACTTC	CATSSGGLAGVGEQYF
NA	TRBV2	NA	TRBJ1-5	TGTGCCAGCAACGCGGCGGGGGCGGGGGGTCAGCCCCAGCATTTT	CASNAAGAGGQPQHF
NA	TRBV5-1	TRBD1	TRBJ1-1	TGCGCCAGCAGCCCTGAGGACAGGGGGTCTGAAGCTTTCTTT	CASSPEDRGSEAFF
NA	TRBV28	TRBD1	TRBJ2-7	TGTGCCAGCAGTTTAGATGACAGGGCCCGGGTTTTC	CASSLDDRARVF
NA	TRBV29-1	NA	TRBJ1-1	TGCAGCGTTTTTGAGGGGGGCGAAGCTTTCTTT	CSVFEGGEAFF
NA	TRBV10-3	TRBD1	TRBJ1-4	TGTGCCATCAGTGAGTCGATAGGACAGGCCACTAATGAAAAACTGTTTTTT	CAISESIGQATNEKLFF
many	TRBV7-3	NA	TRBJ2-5	TGTGCCAGCAGCTTCCAGGGGAAAGAGACCCAGTACTTC	CASSFQGKETQYF